This TCR beta chain stems from a study of response to subunit inactivated influenza vaccine. Germline V lookup: CDR1 SQVTM, CDR2 ANQGSEA. With 8 bases clipped from V and 9 bases from J, the junction kept 6 bases outside the gene matches. The CDR3 loop spans 12 amino acids. TCRdb analysed the RT-PCR reads with MiXCR anew, one entry per CDR3 protein. The data contain 500,000 to 550,000 distinct CDR3 sequences, under 30% of them seen just once; the ten biggest clones take up 2.5% to 3.5%. These data also formed part of another study, on T cells expressing NK-cell markers. That source reports: Production of TCR beta cDNA relied on 5'RACE template switching with UMIs. According to the study, TCR beta repertoires originated from sorted CD3+CD56+NKG2C+, CD3+CD56+NKG2C- and CD3+CD56-NKG2C+ T cells. The sequencing cohort of eight donors included seven HCMV-seropositive individuals and one seronegative individual. Researchers report these clonotypes also headed the CD3+CD56-NKG2C+ fraction in a handful of donors. There remained a lack of clarity about HCMV specificity of expanded NKG2C+ T cell clones.

The sequencing here drew on CD4+ T cells sorted from PBMCs, taken 11 to 12 days after vaccination. The chain joins TRBV29-1 to TRBJ2-3; 12 bases align to TRBD2. The sequence came from a man in his fifties or sixties who received an inactivated influenza vaccine. CDR3 DNA: TGCAGCCCGACTAGCGGGAGTAACACGCAGTATTTT. Encoded protein: CSPTSGSNTQYF.